These 6 T cell receptor beta chains share one sample of origin, sequenced in a study of T cells in localized non-small cell lung cancer. Generated by immunoSEQ multiplex PCR, the TCRdb table keeps only in-frame clones and is missing some. The sample includes just under 80,000 clones, around 80% of them seen just once. The sample was peripheral blood, taken before any cancer treatment. Receptor source: a female donor of 60 years or more with stage I lung adenocarcinoma.

This sequence joins TRBV6-5 and TRBJ1-1; D gene ambiguous. V lost 2 bases to trimming and J lost 12 bases, with 13 bases between them. Germline CDR1 reads MNHEY; CDR2 reads SVGAGI. This CDR3 region has 12 residues. The CDR3 reads CASSYISQHTFF. For the CDR3, the DNA is TGTGCCAGCAGTTACATCTCACAGCATACTTTCTTT.

This rearrangement joins TRBV5-6 to TRBJ1-4, with a tentative D call TRBD1 (5 bases). CDR1 SGHDT and CDR2 YYEEEE come from the germline V gene. V was trimmed by 1 base and J by 8 bases, leaving 12 bases between them. The CDR3 loop spans 14 amino acids. This chain's CDR3 is CASSLWGVREKLFF. As DNA, the CDR3 is TGTGCCAGCAGCTTGTGGGGGGTGAGAGAAAAACTGTTTTTT.

The J gene is TRBJ1-1, the V gene TRBV27; no definite D call. The germline V gene has CDR1 MNHEY and CDR2 SMNVEV (reference sequence). Trimming cost V 2 bases and J 5 bases, with 12 bases left between them. The CDR3 totals 14 residues. The CDR3 DNA follows: TGTGCCAGCAGTTTAAGGGCCTCTCTAACTGAAGCTTTCTTT. Translated, it gives CASSLRASLTEAFF.

The chain joins TRBV30 to TRBJ1-1, with D possibly being TRBD1 (5 bases). The V and J ends lost 0 bases and 2 bases respectively, with 7 bases between them. CDR3 length: 13 residues. Germline loops: CDR1 GTSNPN, CDR2 SVGIG (reference sequence). CDR3 region: CAWSVGPNTEAFF. The CDR3 DNA follows: TGTGCCTGGAGTGTGGGGCCCAACACTGAAGCTTTCTTT.

The J gene is TRBJ2-7, the V gene TRBV11-2; TRBD2 agrees at 12 bases. Trimming took 5 bases from V and 1 from J; bases not matched to a gene: 9. Germline CDR1 reads SGHAT; CDR2 reads FQNNGV. The CDR3 runs to 17 residues. The CDR3 spells CASSPPSGGAPSYEQYF. CDR3 DNA sequence: TGTGCCAGCAGCCCCCCTAGCGGGGGGGCCCCTTCCTACGAGCAGTACTTC.

This clone was found once. The chain has TRBV6-6 and TRBJ2-1; TRBD2 aligns across 9 bases. The CDR3 totals 16 residues. V shed 0 bases, J shed 8 bases, and the junction held 8 bases outside the gene matches. In germline, CDR1 is MNHNY, CDR2 SVGAGI (reference sequence). DNA of the CDR3: TGTGCCAGCAGTTACTCGACTAGCGGCCTAGGGGATGAGCAGTTCTTC. Encoded protein: CASSYSTSGLGDEQFF.